Presented here are 5 T cell receptor beta chains from one specimen sequenced in a study of blood T cell repertoires in COVID-19. The repertoire was sequenced with immunoSEQ multiplex PCR; TCRdb's copy has only in-frame clones and lacks some. The sample has roughly 150,000 clones, approximately 92% seen once. The sample comprised peripheral blood. The receptors come from a woman between 40 and 50 years old with acute or convalescent COVID-19.

The chain joins TRBV6-5 to TRBJ2-1; TRBD2 aligns across 7 bases. The CDR3 spans 16 residues. V trimming: 4 bases; J trimming: 4 bases; junction bases outside the gene matches: 10. Germline-derived CDR1 and CDR2 are MNHEY and SVGAGI. The CDR3: CASSWRPSGSYNEQFF. CDR3 bases: TGTGCCAGCAGTTGGAGACCTAGCGGCTCATACAATGAGCAGTTCTTC.

The chain carries TRBV7-8 and TRBJ2-5; 12 positions match TRBD2. CDR3 length: 16 amino acids. V lost 5 bases, J lost 5 bases, and 9 bases stayed unmatched. The germline V gene has CDR1 SGHVS and CDR2 FQNEAQ. CDR3 DNA sequence: TGTGCCAGCAGCCTCAGGACTAGCGGGAACGGGGAGACCCAGTACTTC. It encodes CASSLRTSGNGETQYF.

The rearrangement joins TRBV5-6 to TRBJ2-7; no clear D gene. The CDR3 is made up of 14 amino acids. Trimming removed 1 base at V and 0 bases at J, with 8 bases between. CDR1 and CDR2 (germline): SGHDT, YYEEEE. This CDR3 is CASSLISSSYEQYF. CDR3 bases: TGTGCCAGCAGCTTGATATCCAGCTCCTACGAGCAGTACTTC.

The chain uses TRBV19 and TRBJ2-1; 7 bases match TRBD2. Losses at the gene ends were 3 bases for V and 8 bases for J; bases not matched to a gene: 4. CDR1 LNHDA and CDR2 SQIVND come from the germline V gene (reference sequence). The CDR3 spans 13 residues. In nucleotides, the CDR3 is TGTGCCAGTAGTATCCGGGGGGAGGATGAGCAGTTCTTC. It codes for CASSIRGEDEQFF.

The V call is TRBV2, the J call TRBJ1-2, with TRBD1 matching 7 bases. CDR1 is SNHLY, CDR2 FYNNEI, per germline. The V gene end was trimmed by 2 bases and the J gene end by 3 bases; junction bases not matched to a gene: 6. The length of the CDR3 is 15 residues. DNA for the CDR3: TGTGCCAGCAGTGAATTGAGGGGGCGAGACTATGGCTACACCTTC. This gives the protein CASSELRGRDYGYTF.